This is a list of T cell receptor beta chains from one sample in a study of T cell repertoires in cytomegalovirus infection. MiXCR was run by TCRdb on the reads, yielding one entry per CDR3 protein. The sample carries a few hundred thousand distinct CDR3 sequences, approximately 24% recorded once. Sample: CD8+ T cells from PBMCs. All receptors come from a human donor in good health (CMV status not recorded). Some clones in this sample may be carry-over from other donors' samples. Each CDR3 is given with its conserved first and last residue. Fields, in order: clone size, D gene, V gene, J gene, CDR3 DNA, CDR3 protein. D genes are given only for firm matches. Clone size is shown for a subset of rows, as once, few, many or a class of expanded clone.

size: -; D: -; V: TRBV29-1; J: TRBJ2-7; DNA: TGCAGCGTTGACGCTTCGACAGGCTCCTACGAGCAGTACTTC; CDR3: CSVDASTGSYEQYF
size: -; D: TRBD2; V: TRBV12-3/TRBV12-4; J: TRBJ2-1; DNA: TGTGCCAGCAGACCCGGACTAGCGGGGGGTGAGCAGTTCTTC; CDR3: CASRPGLAGGEQFF
size: many; D: TRBD2; V: TRBV7-8; J: TRBJ2-1; DNA: TGTGCCAGCAGCTTACGGGCGGGGGGGCCTGGTGAGCAGTTCTTC; CDR3: CASSLRAGGPGEQFF
size: many; D: -; V: TRBV7-9; J: TRBJ2-6; DNA: TGTGCCAGCAGCCAACCCGTCCAACTCAGGAACGTCCTGACTTTC; CDR3: CASSQPVQLRNVLTF
size: -; D: -; V: TRBV5-4; J: TRBJ2-5; DNA: TGTGCCACCCTCGAGGCGGAGGGGGGGCAAGAGACCCAGTACTTC; CDR3: CATLEAEGGQETQYF
size: few; D: -; V: TRBV24-1; J: TRBJ2-3; DNA: TGTGCCACCAGTGATTTGGACGGATATACCACAGATACGCAGTATTTT; CDR3: CATSDLDGYTTDTQYF
size: many; D: -; V: TRBV28; J: TRBJ1-1; DNA: TGTGCCAGCAGTTTAGGAACAGGGATCACCGAAGCTTTCTTT; CDR3: CASSLGTGITEAFF
size: few; D: -; V: TRBV20-1; J: TRBJ2-1; DNA: TGCAGTGCTAGAGGGGGGGAAAGCTCCTACAATGAGCAGTTCTTC; CDR3: CSARGGESSYNEQFF
size: -; D: TRBD2; V: TRBV19; J: TRBJ2-1; DNA: TGTGCCAGTAGTATAGTTAGCGGGGGGGTCAATGAGCAGTTCTTC; CDR3: CASSIVSGGVNEQFF
size: many; D: -; V: TRBV7-3; J: TRBJ2-2; DNA: TGTGCCAGCAGCTTAGCAGCGAACACCGGGGAGCTGTTTTTT; CDR3: CASSLAANTGELFF
size: few; D: -; V: TRBV20-1; J: TRBJ2-7; DNA: TGCAGTGCTGAAATGACTTTCTCCTACGAGCAGTACTTC; CDR3: CSAEMTFSYEQYF
size: many; D: -; V: TRBV4-1; J: TRBJ1-1; DNA: TGCGCCAGCAGCACCTCGGGGGATTACACTGAAGCTTTCTTT; CDR3: CASSTSGDYTEAFF
size: many; D: TRBD2; V: TRBV7-8; J: TRBJ2-1; DNA: TGTGCCAGCAGCTCCGAACCAGCGGGGGCACGCTTTATCTACAATGAGCAGTTCTTC; CDR3: CASSSEPAGARFIYNEQFF
size: few; D: -; V: TRBV19; J: TRBJ1-1; DNA: TGTGCCAGTCATGGGGGGGGCAGAAGTTCCACTGAAGCTTTCTTT; CDR3: CASHGGGRSSTEAFF
size: -; D: -; V: TRBV15; J: TRBJ1-1; DNA: TGTGCCACCAGCCTCGGGGAGGGGAACACTGAAGCTTTCTTT; CDR3: CATSLGEGNTEAFF
size: few; D: -; V: TRBV5-5; J: TRBJ2-1; DNA: TGTGCCAGCAGCTCGGCAAGGGGAGGAAATGAGCAGTTCTTC; CDR3: CASSSARGGNEQFF
size: few; D: TRBD1; V: TRBV19; J: TRBJ1-5; DNA: TGTGCCAGTAGTGCCGAACCGGACAGGGGGAATCAGCCCCAGCATTTT; CDR3: CASSAEPDRGNQPQHF
size: few; D: -; V: TRBV29-1; J: TRBJ2-7; DNA: TGCAGCGTAAGGCGTACCTACGAGCAGTACTTC; CDR3: CSVRRTYEQYF
size: -; D: -; V: TRBV20-1; J: TRBJ2-3; DNA: TGCAGTGCTAGAGTGTGGGAGGGGGCACCAGATACGCAGTATTTT; CDR3: CSARVWEGAPDTQYF
size: few; D: TRBD1; V: TRBV28; J: TRBJ1-2; DNA: TGTGCCAGCACCACCTTTAGGTGGGGAAACAGGGGACTAAACTATGGCTACACCTTC; CDR3: CASTTFRWGNRGLNYGYTF
size: -; D: -; V: TRBV5-6; J: TRBJ2-6; DNA: TGTGCCAGCAGCTGGGGAACTGGGGCCAACGTCCTGACTTTC; CDR3: CASSWGTGANVLTF
size: once; D: -; V: TRBV25-1; J: TRBJ1-1; DNA: TGTGCCAGTTTTAACACTGAAGCTTTCTTT; CDR3: CASFNTEAFF
size: few; D: -; V: TRBV28; J: TRBJ1-6; DNA: TGTGCCAGCAGTTTACCCACGCAGCCAGGGGACAAGGTGGGGGGGTGGGATTCACCCCTCCACTTT; CDR3: CASSLPTQPGDKVGGWDSPLHF
size: -; D: -; V: TRBV19; J: TRBJ2-7; DNA: TGTGCCAGCACCCCGGCCGCCCGGGGCCCCTACGAGCAGTACTTC; CDR3: CASTPAARGPYEQYF
size: -; D: -; V: TRBV27; J: TRBJ1-5; DNA: TGTGCCAGCAGTCTCACAAAGGGTAGCAATCAGCCCCAGCATTTT; CDR3: CASSLTKGSNQPQHF
size: many; D: -; V: TRBV12-3/TRBV12-4; J: TRBJ1-1; DNA: TGTGCCAGCAGTTTGGACGGGGGGACTGAAGCTTTCTTT; CDR3: CASSLDGGTEAFF
size: few; D: TRBD2; V: TRBV27; J: TRBJ2-3; DNA: TGTGCCAGCAGTTTCGCTTCGGGGGGGGCCTCAGATACGCAGTATTTT; CDR3: CASSFASGGASDTQYF
size: few; D: -; V: TRBV12-5; J: TRBJ2-1; DNA: TGTGCTAGTGTTGGACAGTTTCCCTCCTACAATGAGCAGTTCTTC; CDR3: CASVGQFPSYNEQFF
size: -; D: -; V: TRBV19; J: TRBJ1-1; DNA: TGTGCCAGTAGCAATCCGCCGGGGGTTGAAGCTTTCTTT; CDR3: CASSNPPGVEAFF
size: many; D: -; V: TRBV20-1; J: TRBJ2-1; DNA: TGCAGTGCTAGAGATTTAAGCGTAGAGCAGTTCTTC; CDR3: CSARDLSVEQFF
size: many; D: -; V: TRBV7-8; J: TRBJ2-1; DNA: TGTGCCAGCAGCTTAGCCAGCAATGAGCAGTTCTTC; CDR3: CASSLASNEQFF
size: many; D: -; V: TRBV28; J: TRBJ2-2; DNA: TGTGCCAGCAGTTTATGGCAGGAAGAGGGCACCGGGGAGCTGTTTTTT; CDR3: CASSLWQEEGTGELFF
size: few; D: -; V: TRBV12-3/TRBV12-4; J: TRBJ2-2; DNA: TGTGCCAGCACCCCGTCGGGGGTCGGGGAGCTGTTTTTT; CDR3: CASTPSGVGELFF
size: -; D: TRBD2; V: TRBV11-2; J: TRBJ2-3; DNA: TGTGCCAGCAGCTTCTCACGGGGGGTTCCAGATACGCAGTATTTT; CDR3: CASSFSRGVPDTQYF
size: few; D: -; V: TRBV4-1; J: TRBJ2-7; DNA: TGCGCCAGCAGCCAAGAGCGTAGGACAGCCTACGAGCAGTACTTC; CDR3: CASSQERRTAYEQYF
size: once; D: -; V: TRBV20-1; J: TRBJ1-2; DNA: TGCAGTGCGCCGGGACTGGGGGACGATGGCTACACCTTC; CDR3: CSAPGLGDDGYTF
size: -; D: -; V: TRBV7-9; J: TRBJ1-2; DNA: TGTGCCGGGCACATGCCCTATGGCTACACCTTC; CDR3: CAGHMPYGYTF
size: -; D: -; V: TRBV7-8; J: TRBJ2-5; DNA: TGTGCCAGCAGCTTAGGGCCGTACACAGAAAGGGCCGAGACCCAGTACTTC; CDR3: CASSLGPYTERAETQYF
size: -; D: -; V: TRBV10-3; J: TRBJ2-5; DNA: TGTGCCATCAGTGAGTCAGTGCAGGACCAAGAGACCCAGTACTTC; CDR3: CAISESVQDQETQYF
size: -; D: TRBD2; V: TRBV12-3/TRBV12-4; J: TRBJ2-1; DNA: TGTGCCAGCAGTCAACCACGACTAGCGGGGCAAGTACGCTCCTACAATGAGCAGTTCTTC; CDR3: CASSQPRLAGQVRSYNEQFF
size: -; D: -; V: TRBV13; J: TRBJ2-7; DNA: TGTGCCAGCAGCCTGGGGAGAGGGTCCAACGAGCAGTACTTC; CDR3: CASSLGRGSNEQYF
size: -; D: -; V: TRBV6-5; J: TRBJ2-3; DNA: TGTGCCAGCAGTTACTCGCCAGGGGCAGATACGCAGTATTTT; CDR3: CASSYSPGADTQYF
size: many; D: -; V: TRBV12-3/TRBV12-4; J: TRBJ1-3; DNA: TGTGCCAGCAGTTTTCTAGGCTCTGGAAACACCATATATTTT; CDR3: CASSFLGSGNTIYF